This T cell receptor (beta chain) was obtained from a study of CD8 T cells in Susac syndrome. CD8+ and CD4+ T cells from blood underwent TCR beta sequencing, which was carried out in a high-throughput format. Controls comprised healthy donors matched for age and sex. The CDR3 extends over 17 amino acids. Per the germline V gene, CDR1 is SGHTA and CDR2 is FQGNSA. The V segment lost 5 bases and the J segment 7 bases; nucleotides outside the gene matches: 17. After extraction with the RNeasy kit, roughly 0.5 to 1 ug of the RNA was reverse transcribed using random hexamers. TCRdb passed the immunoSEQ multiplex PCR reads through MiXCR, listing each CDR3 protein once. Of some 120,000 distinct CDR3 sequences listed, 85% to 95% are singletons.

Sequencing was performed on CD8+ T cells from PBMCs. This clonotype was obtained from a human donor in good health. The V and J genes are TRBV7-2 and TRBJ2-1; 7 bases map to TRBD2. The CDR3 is CASSLTLGGGAGNEQFF. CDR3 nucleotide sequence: TGTGCCAGCAGCCTAACCCTCGGGGGAGGGGCAGGGAATGAGCAGTTCTTC.